The clone carrying this TCR beta chain showed up just once. Its antigen is as yet unknown. This sample was taken from a study of radiotherapy plus CTLA-4 blockade in lung cancer. Study-level results: Clones of tumor-derived TCRs expanded in blood after radiotherapy plus ipilimumab. Early blood T cell clone dynamics, with interferon-beta, were reported to best predict response.

Produced via immunoSEQ multiplex PCR; TCRdb's table is partial and in-frame only. Of some 50,000 clones in the sample, 84% were seen once. Focal radiation and CTLA-4 blockade (ipilimumab) were tested in chemo-refractory metastatic non-small-cell lung cancer patients. The sequence was obtained from a human donor with non-small cell lung cancer whose response to radiotherapy plus ipilimumab could not be evaluated. The sequencing used peripheral blood, collected from a patient treated with radiotherapy plus ipilimumab.

The chain's CDR3 is CASSLVAGVGANVLTF. The CDR3 DNA follows: TGTGCCAGCAGCTTGGTTGCAGGGGTCGGGGCCAACGTCCTGACTTTC. The J gene is TRBJ2-6, the V gene TRBV5-5, with D tentatively TRBD1 (6 bases). The CDR3 contains 16 residues. Germline lookup yields CDR1 SGHKS and CDR2 YYEKEE (reference sequence). Trimming stripped 0 bases from V and 4 bases from J, with 11 bases between.